The present T cell receptor beta chain was sequenced within a study of blood T cell repertoires in COVID-19. Turning to the study itself: Samples representing acute and convalescent COVID-19 were sourced from the United States, Italy and Spain. PBMCs, B-cell-depleted T cells, or T cells were the source of the cDNA or gDNA that made up the material.

As originally analysed: The assay estimated nucleated cells by amplifying reference gene primers. Here immunoSEQ multiplex PCR was the method, and the copy in TCRdb shows in-frame clones only, minus some. Clone size and V and J calls were adopted from that table, with D and trimming inferred from the DNA. The sample carries 150,000 or so clones, roughly four fifths recorded once. J lost 4 bases, V lost 0 bases, and 8 bases had no gene match. Germline V gives CDR1 SGHDT, CDR2 YYEEEE. CDR3 size: 19 residues. This TCR was sampled from a human donor with acute or convalescent COVID-19. The donor label of this sample is uncertain. The specimen sequenced was peripheral blood. The chain couples TRBV5-6 to TRBJ2-3; 16 bases fit TRBD2. The CDR3 region has the DNA TGTGCCAGCAGCTTGGCCGGGACTAGCGGGGGGGCCCGGGCAGATACGCAGTATTTT. Its protein product is CASSLAGTSGGARADTQYF.